The 11 T cell receptor beta chains listed next were all sequenced from one sample in a study of cytomegalovirus exposure and HLA in healthy donors. PCR used 60 Vbeta primers and 13 Jbeta primers. Assay used: immunoSEQ multiplex PCR; TCRdb lists only in-frame clones, some missing. This sample has 200,000 to 300,000 clones; over 80% occur once, and the top ten carry around 5%. The sample taken for sequencing was PBMCs. These receptors originate from a woman aged 40 to 49 in good health and CMV-seropositive.

This chain links TRBV2 with TRBJ2-6; 7 nucleotides align to TRBD1. The germline V gene has CDR1 SNHLY and CDR2 FYNNEI. V was pared by 8 bases and J by 0 bases, with 4 bases of the junction left unmatched. The CDR3 loop spans 15 amino acids. The CDR3 DNA reads TGTGCCAGCGGGGACAGACGCTCTGGGGCCAACGTCCTGACTTTC. Amino acids: CASGDRRSGANVLTF.

The chain links TRBV7-9 to TRBJ1-3; D might be TRBD1 (5 bases). This CDR3 contains 16 residues. CDR1 is SEHNR, CDR2 FQNEAQ, per germline (reference sequence). V was cut by 0 bases and J by 1 base, with 10 bases left in between. The CDR3 loop is CASSLALRVSGNTIYF. CDR3 coding DNA: TGTGCCAGCAGCTTAGCTCTCAGGGTTTCTGGAAACACCATATATTTT.

The chain employs TRBV19 and TRBJ2-1; possible D gene TRBD1, 6 bases. This CDR3 spans 13 amino acids. Germline V gives CDR1 LNHDA, CDR2 SQIVND (reference sequence). V gave up 4 bases and J gave up 5 bases, with 9 bases separating them. The CDR3 DNA reads TGTGCCAGTAGTAGGGACATCCACAATGAGCAGTTCTTC. Protein: CASSRDIHNEQFF.

The chain links TRBV6-5 to TRBJ2-1; 9 bases align to TRBD2. Germline V gene sequence: CDR1 MNHEY, CDR2 SVGAGI. The CDR3 length is 16 residues. The V and J ends lost 2 bases and 2 bases, in that order; junction bases with no gene match: 4. In DNA, the CDR3 is TGTGCCAGCAGTTACGGTAGCGGGGGAACCTACAATGAGCAGTTCTTC. Its protein is CASSYGSGGTYNEQFF.

The rearrangement uses TRBV5-8 and TRBJ1-2, with D unresolved. Germline V lookup: CDR1 SGHTS, CDR2 YDEGEE. Trimming cost V 0 bases and J 2 bases, with 8 bases left between them. This CDR3 region has 14 residues. The CDR3 DNA reads as TGTGCCAGCAGCTTGGCTACGGTGAACTATGGCTACACCTTC. Residues: CASSLATVNYGYTF.

The chain is built from TRBV28 and TRBJ1-5, with D unresolved. The V gene's germline CDR1 is MDHEN and CDR2 SYDVKM. The CDR3 is 14 residues long. V lost 2 bases and J 3 bases, leaving 8 bases between the germline ends. CDR3 amino acids: CASSLGPLNQPQHF. CDR3 coding DNA: TGTGCCAGCAGTTTAGGGCCTCTCAATCAGCCCCAGCATTTT. The full variable domain, completed using reference TRBV28 and TRBJ1-5, is DVKVTQSSRYLVKRTGEKVFLECVQDMDHENMFWYRQDPGLGLRLIYFSYDVKMKEKGDIPEGYSVSREKKERFSLILESASTNQTSMYLCASSLGPLNQPQHFGDGTRLSIL.

The CDR3 nucleotides read TGTGCCAGCAGTGATTGTTCCGGGACACTCTCCTACGAGCAGTACTTC. This translates into CASSDCSGTLSYEQYF. V and J are TRBV6-4 and TRBJ2-7; D is possibly TRBD1 (6 bases). Germline V lookup: CDR1 MRHNA, CDR2 SNTAGT. V lost 3 bases and J 0 bases, leaving 15 bases between the germline ends. The CDR3 covers 16 residues.

The J gene is TRBJ1-5, the V gene TRBV27; D possibly corresponds to TRBD1 (6 bases). V was clipped by 4 bases and J by 9 bases, with 13 bases between them. Germline-derived CDR1 and CDR2 are MNHEY and SMNVEV (reference sequence). The CDR3 extends over 13 amino acids. CDR3 bases: TGTGCCAGCAGTTCAGGGGAATATTGGCCCCAGCATTTT. This translates into CASSSGEYWPQHF.

J is TRBJ1-1 and V is TRBV7-6; maybe TRBD1 (6 bases). The germline V gene has CDR1 SGHVS and CDR2 FNYEAQ. The CDR3 consists of 15 residues. Trimming took 5 bases from V and 5 from J, leaving 18 bases between them. In nucleotides, the CDR3 is TGTGCCAGCAGCCCACGCCCGACAGGTCGTACTGAAGCTTTCTTT. This gives the protein CASSPRPTGRTEAFF.

The chain employs TRBV19 and TRBJ1-1; 10 bases match TRBD1. This CDR3 has 15 amino acids. The V and J ends lost 4 bases and 4 bases, in that order; junction bases with no gene match: 6. Germline-derived CDR1 and CDR2 are LNHDA and SQIVND (reference sequence). This CDR3 is CASSRDRGWGTEAFF. CDR3 nucleotide sequence: TGTGCCAGTAGTAGGGACAGGGGTTGGGGCACTGAAGCTTTCTTT.

The count of this clone is one. The chain is built from TRBV10-3 and TRBJ2-7, with D tentatively TRBD2 (6 bases). Trimming pared 0 bases from V and 6 bases from J, leaving 18 bases between. This CDR3 has 16 residues. Germline V gene lookup returns CDR1 ENHRY and CDR2 SYGVKD. The CDR3 loop is CAISESGGTFGGEQYF. The CDR3 DNA is TGTGCCATCAGTGAGTCGGGCGGGACTTTCGGAGGCGAGCAGTACTTC.